This TCR beta chain comes out of a study of T cell responses to AZD1222 COVID-19 vaccine. Study results and caveats: Donors were mostly white British, more females; clonal diversity possibly underestimated. All repertoire sampling was performed exclusively after the peak T cell response. Two doses of AZD1222 preceded a rise in Spike-specific TCR breadth and depth. The number of AZD1222 recipients seropositive at baseline was only six.

Concerning this clone: Its antigen is not identified.

Libraries were prepared by immunoSEQ multiplex PCR; TCRdb keeps only in-frame clonotypes and omits some of them. Of approximately 140,000 clones listed, more than 80% were seen once; the top ten hold less than 3.5%. The CDR3 totals 18 residues. This TCR came from an adult who received the AZD1222 COVID-19 vaccine. The J gene is TRBJ2-2, the V gene TRBV21-1; TRBD1, the table's D call, lacks a check against the DNA. TRBV21-1 is classified as a pseudogene. The sample in question was peripheral blood, obtained 28 days after the second AZD1222 dose. The CDR3 region has the DNA TGTGCCAGCAGCACCTTCCTCGACAGGGGGCGCGACACCGGGGAGCTGTTTTTT. It codes for CASSTFLDRGRDTGELFF.